These 8 T cell receptor beta chains were sequenced from one sample in a study of early T cells in non-severe SARS-CoV-2 infection. TCRdb re-called the 5' RACE reads through MiXCR, storing one row per CDR3 protein. The profile shows tens of thousands of distinct CDR3 sequences, about 12% of them singletons. Material for sequencing was whole blood. The receptors were gathered from an adult who was a healthcare worker with PCR-confirmed SARS-CoV-2 infection or an uninfected control (not recorded which).

This clonotype appeared many times. This sequence joins TRBV20-1 and TRBJ2-7; 9 nucleotides match TRBD1. The germline CDR1 and CDR2 sequences are DFQATT and SNEGSKA (reference sequence). V lost 5 bases and J lost 1; bases outside the gene matches: 9. This CDR3 has 15 residues. The CDR3, as DNA: TGCAGTGCTGGCCCCCGGGACAGGGCATCCTACGAGCAGTACTTC. Its translation is CSAGPRDRASYEQYF.

Many counts were recorded for this clonotype. The rearrangement links TRBV18 to TRBJ1-1; D might be TRBD1 (5 bases). V dropped 2 bases and J dropped 2 bases, with 15 bases sitting between them. This CDR3 contains 16 residues. Per germline, CDR1 KGHSH and CDR2 LQKENI. CDR3 in DNA: TGTGCCAGCTCACCAACGCTCGACAGCCTTAACACTGAAGCTTTCTTT. Encoded protein: CASSPTLDSLNTEAFF. Full variable domain (rest looked up from reference TRBV18 and TRBJ1-1): NAGVMQNPRHLVRRRGQEARLRCSPMKGHSHVYWYRQLPEEGLKFMVYLQKENIIDESGMPKERFSAEFPKEGPSILRIQQVVRGDSAAYFCASSPTLDSLNTEAFFGQGTRLTVV.

This clonotype appeared many times. The gene calls are TRBV6-1 and TRBJ2-7, with 10 bases lining up with TRBD2. CDR1 and CDR2 from the germline V gene are MNHNS and SASEGT. Trimming cost V 4 bases and J 4 bases; bases outside gene matches: 1. The CDR3 consists of 13 residues. The CDR3 here is CASSGTSGYEQYF. The CDR3 DNA reads as TGTGCCAGCAGTGGGACTAGCGGTTACGAGCAGTACTTC.

The gene calls are TRBV12-3 or TRBV12-4 and TRBJ2-2; D gene unclear. The CDR3 loop spans 14 amino acids. Trimming removed 3 bases from V and 4 bases from J, with 9 bases in between. CDR3 in amino acids: CASSFSRFTGELFF. CDR3 DNA: TGTGCCAGCAGTTTTAGCAGGTTCACCGGGGAGCTGTTTTTT.

This clonotype was detected ten times or more. The chain carries TRBV20-1 and TRBJ2-3, with D possibly being TRBD1 or TRBD2 (5 bases each). The CDR3 loop spans 15 amino acids. Germline V gene sequence: CDR1 DFQATT, CDR2 SNEGSKA (reference sequence). Trimming stripped 6 bases from V and 1 base from J, with 17 bases between. This CDR3 is CSARAREWGTDTQYF. The CDR3 nucleotides are TGCAGTGCCAGGGCCAGGGAGTGGGGCACAGATACGCAGTATTTT.

Points on this clonotype: A much larger clone lies one base from this, so it may be a read error. The chain couples TRBV20-1 to TRBJ2-3; no firm D call. Germline loops: CDR1 DFQATT, CDR2 SNEGSKA (reference sequence). CDR3 length: 11 amino acids. CDR3: CNPPGRDTQYF. CDR3 DNA sequence: TGCAACCCCCCCGGTAGGGATACGCAGTATTTT.

In its sample, this clonotype was seen many times. The chain employs TRBV28 and TRBJ1-1; tentatively, D is TRBD1 (6 bases). This CDR3 is 15 amino acids long. Between the trimmed V and J ends, which lost 6 bases and 4 bases, there was a span of 18 bases. Germline CDR1 reads MDHEN; CDR2 reads SYDVKM. CDR3 loop: CASRKTYQGFTEAFF. CDR3 sequence (DNA): TGTGCCAGCAGGAAAACCTATCAGGGGTTCACTGAAGCTTTCTTT.

This clonotype occurred many times. The genes are TRBV11-2 and TRBJ2-3; 15 bases are a match to TRBD2. Germline CDR1 and CDR2: SGHAT and FQNNGV. The CDR3 contains 18 residues. V trimming: 4 bases; J trimming: 3 bases; junction bases outside the gene matches: 8. The CDR3 spells CASSSPGTSGRITDTQYF. CDR3 sequence (DNA): TGTGCCAGCAGCTCACCCGGGACTAGCGGGAGGATAACAGATACGCAGTATTTT.